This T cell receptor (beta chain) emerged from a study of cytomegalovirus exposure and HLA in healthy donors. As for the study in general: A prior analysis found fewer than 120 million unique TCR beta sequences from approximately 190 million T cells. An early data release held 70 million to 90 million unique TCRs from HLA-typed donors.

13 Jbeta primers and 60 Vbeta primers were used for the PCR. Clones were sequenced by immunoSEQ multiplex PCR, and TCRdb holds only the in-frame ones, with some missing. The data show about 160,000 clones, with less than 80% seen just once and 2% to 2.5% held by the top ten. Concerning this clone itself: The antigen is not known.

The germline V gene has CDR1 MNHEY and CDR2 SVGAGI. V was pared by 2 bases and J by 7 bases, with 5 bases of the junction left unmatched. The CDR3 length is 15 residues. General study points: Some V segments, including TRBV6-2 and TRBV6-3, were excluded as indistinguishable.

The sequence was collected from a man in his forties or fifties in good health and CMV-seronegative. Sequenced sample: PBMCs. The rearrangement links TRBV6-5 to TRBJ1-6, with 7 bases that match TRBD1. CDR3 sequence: CASSYQGQPNSPLHF. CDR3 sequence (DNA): TGTGCCAGCAGTTACCAGGGACAGCCCAATTCACCCCTCCACTTT.